This is a list of T cell receptor beta chains from one sample in a study of cytomegalovirus exposure and HLA in healthy donors. Libraries were prepared by immunoSEQ multiplex PCR; TCRdb keeps only in-frame clonotypes and omits some of them. Of some 170,000 clones listed, about two thirds are singletons. The material sequenced was PBMCs. These receptors originate from a human donor in good health. Each CDR3 is given with its conserved first and last residue. D genes are given only for firm matches. The size entry is marked missing in some rows and otherwise reads once, few, many or a size class.

size	V	D	J	CDR3	DNA
.	TRBV13	.	TRBJ1-5	CASSLTRNQPQHF	TGTGCCAGCAGCTTAACGCGGAATCAGCCCCAGCATTTT
.	TRBV4-3	.	TRBJ1-1	CASSQGFQGTEAFF	TGCGCCAGCAGCCAGGGATTCCAGGGCACTGAAGCTTTCTTT
.	TRBV6-1	TRBD1	TRBJ1-2	CASTWTGEGGYTF	TGTGCCAGCACCTGGACAGGGGAGGGTGGCTACACCTTC
once	TRBV2	.	TRBJ1-3	CASGGGLGTGNTIYF	TGTGCCAGCGGGGGGGGGTTAGGGACTGGAAACACCATATATTTT
.	TRBV15	.	TRBJ1-5	CATSRDRGSSNQPQHF	TGTGCCACCAGCAGAGATCGGGGATCGAGCAATCAGCCCCAGCATTTT
.	TRBV5-4	TRBD1	TRBJ1-2	CASRAGTGVCGYTF	TGTGCCAGCAGAGCCGGGACAGGGGTTTGTGGCTACACCTTC
.	TRBV2	TRBD1	TRBJ1-2	CASSADRDFGGYTF	TGTGCCAGCAGCGCGGACAGGGATTTTGGTGGCTACACCTTC
.	TRBV10-3	TRBD1	TRBJ2-7	CAISPTGSRYEQYF	TGTGCCATCAGTCCGACAGGGTCAAGATACGAGCAGTACTTC
.	TRBV4-2	TRBD1	TRBJ2-7	CASSPRDRNYEQYF	TGTGCCAGCAGCCCACGGGACAGAAACTACGAGCAGTACTTC
.	TRBV27	TRBD1	TRBJ1-2	CASSSYGQGDHYGYTF	TGTGCCAGCAGTTCCTACGGACAGGGCGACCACTATGGCTACACCTTC
.	TRBV19	.	TRBJ1-4	CASRTGSNEKLFF	TGTGCCAGTCGTACAGGTTCCAATGAAAAACTGTTTTTT
.	TRBV5-4	.	TRBJ1-1	CASSLDRRRKNTEAFF	TGTGCCAGCAGCTTGGACAGGAGACGAAAGAACACTGAAGCTTTCTTT
.	TRBV7-2	.	TRBJ2-7	CASSPRSLEDSDPGYF	TGTGCCAGCAGCCCGAGGAGTCTAGAAGATAGCGACCCTGGTTACTTC
.	TRBV19	TRBD1	TRBJ1-3	CASSSRQGTLLSGNTIYF	TGTGCCAGTAGTTCTCGACAGGGAACGCTTCTCTCTGGAAACACCATATATTTT
few	TRBV9	.	TRBJ1-1	CASSVAGDTEAFF	TGTGCCAGCAGCGTAGCAGGGGACACTGAAGCTTTCTTT
few	TRBV6-1	.	TRBJ1-1	CASTPRNTEAFF	TGTGCCAGCACCCCCAGGAACACTGAAGCTTTCTTT
.	TRBV30	TRBD1	TRBJ1-2	CAWRDRPSNYGYTF	TGTGCCTGGAGGGACAGGCCAAGTAACTATGGCTACACCTTC
.	TRBV18	TRBD2	TRBJ2-2	CASSPRFGGGSANTGELFF	TGTGCCAGCTCACCTCGTTTCGGGGGGGGCTCCGCGAACACCGGGGAGCTGTTTTTT
few	TRBV27	.	TRBJ1-5	CASSRTADYSNQPQHF	TGTGCCAGCAGCCGAACGGCGGATTATAGCAATCAGCCCCAGCATTTT
.	TRBV19	TRBD1	TRBJ1-4	CASSPSTGGNEKLFF	TGTGCCAGTAGTCCTAGCACAGGGGGCAATGAAAAACTGTTTTTT
few	TRBV6-5	TRBD1	TRBJ1-4	CASRVDREHEKLFF	TGTGCCAGCAGGGTCGACAGGGAGCATGAAAAACTGTTTTTT
.	TRBV7-5	.	TRBJ1-1	CARSEIVPRGNTEAFF	TGTGCCAGAAGCGAAATCGTCCCACGGGGGAACACTGAAGCTTTCTTT
.	TRBV7-9	TRBD2	TRBJ2-4	CASSSGLAGGVDIQYF	TGTGCCAGCAGCTCGGGACTAGCTGGTGGGGTTGACATTCAGTACTTC
few	TRBV25-1	TRBD1	TRBJ2-5	CASSDWTGEETQYF	TGTGCCAGCAGTGACTGGACAGGGGAGGAGACCCAGTACTTC
.	TRBV6-5	TRBD1	TRBJ1-1	CASSQDRARTEAFF	TGTGCCAGCAGCCAGGACAGGGCGAGGACTGAAGCTTTCTTT
.	TRBV7-3	.	TRBJ2-1	CASSLQGAFEEVYNEQFF	TGTGCCAGCAGCTTACAGGGTGCCTTTGAGGAAGTCTACAATGAGCAGTTCTTC